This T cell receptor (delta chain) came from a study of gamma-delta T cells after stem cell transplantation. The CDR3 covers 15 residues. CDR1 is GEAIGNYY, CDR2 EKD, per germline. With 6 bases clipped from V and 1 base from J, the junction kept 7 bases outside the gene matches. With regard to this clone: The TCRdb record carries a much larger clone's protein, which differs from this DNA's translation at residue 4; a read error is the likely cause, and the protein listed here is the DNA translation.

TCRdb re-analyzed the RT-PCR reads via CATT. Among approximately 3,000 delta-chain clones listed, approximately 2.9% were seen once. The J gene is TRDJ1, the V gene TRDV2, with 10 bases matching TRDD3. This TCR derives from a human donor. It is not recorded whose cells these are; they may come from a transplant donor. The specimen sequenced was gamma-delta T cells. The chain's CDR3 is CACNPWGISTDKLIF. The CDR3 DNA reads TGTGCCTGTAACCCCTGGGGGATAAGCACCGATAAACTCATCTTT.